Below, 5 T cell receptor beta chains from the same sample are listed, as sequenced in a study of blood T cells in healthy people across ages. A second about 6 to 12 cycle PCR used barcoded and J-beta primers. One entry per CDR3 protein, called by TCRdb with MiXCR from the 5' RACE reads. The sample contains fewer than 950,000 distinct CDR3 sequences, approximately 35% of which appear only once. Sequenced sample: blood. The receptors derive from a man aged 18-30 years in good health.

For this clonotype: A much larger clone differs by one base, so this may be a read error. The chain recombines TRBV7-9 with TRBJ1-1, with a tentative D call TRBD1 (5 bases). The germline gives CDR1 SEHNR, CDR2 FQNEAQ (reference sequence). The CDR3 is 12 amino acids. The CDR3 is CVSSLVRAEAFF. The CDR3 nucleotides are TGTGTCAGCAGCTTAGTCAGGGCTGAAGCTTTCTTT.

This clonotype has just a few counts. The V and J genes are TRBV20-1 and TRBJ1-5; TRBD1 might be the D (5 bases). The CDR3 covers 12 residues. Germline CDR1 is DFQATT and CDR2 is SNEGSKA (reference sequence). Deletions cut 6 bases from V and 6 bases from J, with 12 bases between. The CDR3 sequence is CSAQSGLQPQHF. The CDR3 nucleotides are TGCAGTGCCCAGTCAGGGCTTCAGCCCCAGCATTTT.

This clonotype was found a few times. The chain links TRBV3-1 to TRBJ2-7; D gene uncertain. Germline assignment: CDR1 LGHDT and CDR2 YNNKEL (reference sequence). The CDR3 totals 15 residues. The V gene lost 1 base and the J gene lost 2 bases, with 12 bases spanning the gap. CDR3 amino acids: CASSQGEGKPYEQYF. CDR3 DNA sequence: TGTGCCAGCAGCCAAGGTGAAGGGAAGCCCTACGAGCAGTACTTC.

The chain is built from TRBV9 and TRBJ2-2; 9 nucleotides agree with TRBD1. This CDR3 comprises 13 residues. V lost 4 bases, J lost 7 bases, and 2 bases stayed unmatched. Germline CDR1 SGDLS, CDR2 YYNGEE. The CDR3 nucleotides read TGTGCCAGCAGCCCGGACAGGGGCGGGGAGCTGTTTTTT. It encodes CASSPDRGGELFF.

This clonotype has at least ten counts. The chain employs TRBV5-5 and TRBJ1-1, with TRBD1 matching 7 bases. Germline trimming cut 2 bases from V and 1 base from J; bases unmatched to any gene: 5. The CDR3 has 15 amino acids. CDR1 SGHKS and CDR2 YYEKEE come from the germline V gene (reference sequence). CDR3 sequence reads: CASSFQTGWNTEAFF. In DNA form, the CDR3 reads TGTGCCAGCAGCTTCCAGACAGGGTGGAACACTGAAGCTTTCTTT.